The 28 T cell receptor beta chains below come from one sample, sequenced in a study of shared clonotypes between healthy human individuals. Sequencing used immunoSEQ multiplex PCR; TCRdb keeps in-frame clones, though not all of them. Of over a million clones detected, around 76% appear once; the ten largest clones hold 1.4% to 1.5%. Material for sequencing was memory CD4+ T cells sorted from blood. Subset meaning: CD45RA-negative fraction. These receptor sequences come from a man aged 18 to 30 in good health.

The chain carries TRBV6-5 and TRBJ2-5; no clear D gene. The germline CDR1 and CDR2 sequences are MNHEY and SVGAGI. The germline V and J ends were trimmed by 6 bases and 2 bases, with 10 bases remaining between them. The CDR3 extends over 13 amino acids. CDR3 coding DNA: TGTGCCAGCAGCCAGAGAAGGCAAGAGACCCAGTACTTC. Protein sequence: CASSQRRQETQYF.

In this sample, this clone turned up a few times. The chain joins TRBV5-1 to TRBJ2-3, with TRBD2 matching 11 bases. CDR3 size: 16 residues. The germline V gene encodes CDR1 SGHRS and CDR2 YFSETQ. Germline trimming cut 4 bases from V and 0 bases from J; bases unmatched to any gene: 4. CDR3 nucleotide sequence: TGCGCCAGCAGCCAAGGGACTAGCGGAAGCACAGATACGCAGTATTTT. This encodes CASSQGTSGSTDTQYF.

This sequence joins TRBV7-9 and TRBJ1-6; D unresolved. Trimming left V 3 bases short and J 6 bases short, with 9 bases between. Germline CDR1 reads SEHNR; CDR2 reads FQNEAQ (reference sequence). The CDR3 covers 14 residues. The CDR3 loop reads CASSFHGLNSPLHF. DNA of the CDR3: TGTGCCAGCAGCTTTCACGGGCTTAATTCACCCCTCCACTTT.

In its sample, this clone was seen a few times. The chain uses TRBV5-5 and TRBJ2-5; TRBD1 matches 9 bases. Germline assignment: CDR1 SGHKS and CDR2 YYEKEE (reference sequence). The CDR3 is made up of 18 amino acids. Trimming removed 2 bases from V and 5 bases from J; junction bases left unmatched: 16. The CDR3 spells CASSFSTGTGRLGETQYF. Written as DNA, the CDR3 is TGTGCCAGCAGCTTCTCCACCGGGACAGGGAGGTTGGGGGAGACCCAGTACTTC.

In the case of this clone: Other DNA sequences of this sample code for an identical CDR3. The V call is TRBV5-1, the J call TRBJ2-5; D uncertain. CDR3 length equals 14 residues. CDR1 and CDR2 (germline): SGHRS, YFSETQ. V lost 0 bases and J lost 1, with 7 bases in between. This chain's CDR3 is CASSLGRLQETQYF. CDR3 nucleotides: TGCGCCAGCAGCTTGGGACGCCTCCAAGAGACCCAGTACTTC.

This chain joins TRBV12-5 and TRBJ1-6, with 8 bases that match TRBD1. This CDR3 region has 16 residues. CDR1 and CDR2 (germline): LGHNT, FRNRAP. With V trimmed by 4 bases and J by 6 bases, 8 bases remained unmatched. The CDR3 coding sequence is TGTGCTAGTGGTTCCCGGGGGGGGACAGGTAATTCACCCCTCCACTTT. Translation: CASGSRGGTGNSPLHF.

The chain employs TRBV6-1 and TRBJ1-1; no definite D call. V gave up 6 bases and J gave up 0 bases, with 11 bases separating them. Germline V gene data show CDR1 as MNHNS and CDR2 as SASEGT. This CDR3 comprises 14 residues. The CDR3 nucleotides read TGTGCCAGCAGGTTGAAGAGCATGAACACTGAAGCTTTCTTT. It is translated as CASRLKSMNTEAFF.

The rearrangement links TRBV2 to TRBJ2-2; weak D call: TRBD2 (5 bases). The V gene's germline CDR1 is SNHLY and CDR2 FYNNEI. CDR3 length equals 16 residues. V lost 2 bases and J lost 2, with 12 bases in between. CDR3 residues: CASSERPSPNTGELFF. In DNA form, the CDR3 reads TGTGCCAGCAGTGAACGGCCTAGCCCAAACACCGGGGAGCTGTTTTTT.

A note on this clone: Other DNA sequences in this sample translate to the same CDR3. The V call is TRBV5-6, the J call TRBJ2-2; D uncertain. Per germline, CDR1 SGHDT and CDR2 YYEEEE. This CDR3 is built from 13 residues. V shed 4 bases and J shed 3 bases, with 7 bases lying between them. The CDR3 sequence is CASSKQYTGELFF. CDR3 bases: TGTGCCAGCAGCAAACAGTACACCGGGGAGCTGTTTTTT. Supplemented by reference TRBV5-6 and TRBJ2-2, the full variable domain reads DAGVTQSPTHLIKTRGQQVTLRCSPKSGHDTVSWYQQALGQGPQFIFQYYEEEERQRGNFPDRFSGHQFPNYSSELNVNALLLGDSALYLCASSKQYTGELFFGEGSRLTVL.

This clone was seen a few times. J is TRBJ1-1 and V is TRBV18; D is unresolved. This CDR3 has 11 amino acids. Germline V gene data show CDR1 as KGHSH and CDR2 as LQKENI. V lost 10 bases and J 2 bases, leaving 8 bases between the germline ends. CDR3 in amino acids: CATKENTEAFF. The CDR3 DNA reads as TGTGCCACAAAAGAAAACACTGAAGCTTTCTTT.

The rearrangement links TRBV25-1 to TRBJ2-3; D is possibly TRBD1 or TRBD2 (6 bases each). The CDR3 is 15 amino acids. The germline V and J ends were trimmed by 10 bases and 0 bases, with 17 bases remaining between them. CDR1 MGHDK and CDR2 SYGVNS come from the germline V gene. The CDR3 loop is CATSQPGASTDTQYF. The CDR3 nucleotides are TGTGCCACCTCCCAACCGGGGGCCAGCACAGATACGCAGTATTTT.

In the case of this clone: This sample includes further DNA sequences coding for the same CDR3. The genes are TRBV2 and TRBJ2-5; no clear D gene. Germline V lookup: CDR1 SNHLY, CDR2 FYNNEI. Between the trimmed V and J ends, which lost 2 bases and 2 bases, there was a span of 3 bases. This CDR3 contains 12 residues. As DNA, the CDR3 is TGTGCCAGCAGTGAACTACAAGAGACCCAGTACTTC. Translated, it gives CASSELQETQYF.

The V and J genes are TRBV6-4 and TRBJ2-1, with TRBD2 matching 9 bases. The V and J ends lost 4 bases and 4 bases, in that order; junction bases with no gene match: 8. This CDR3 is built from 16 residues. Germline V gene data show CDR1 as MRHNA and CDR2 as SNTAGT. The CDR3 bases are TGTGCCAGCAGTGCCCTGGCGGGAGGGCAATACAATGAGCAGTTCTTC. As protein: CASSALAGGQYNEQFF.

The chain employs TRBV11-1 and TRBJ1-1; D remains unclear. From germline, CDR1 is SGHAT and CDR2 FQDESV (reference sequence). The CDR3 contains 13 residues. Trimming took 4 bases from V and 8 from J, leaving 14 bases between them. CDR3 DNA sequence: TGTGCCAGCAGCTCCGGACTGTGGATAGAAGCTTTCTTT. This translates into CASSSGLWIEAFF. Variable domain in full (rest from reference TRBV11-1 and TRBJ1-1): EAEVAQSPRYKITEKSQAVAFWCDPISGHATLYWYRQILGQGPELLVQFQDESVVDDSQLPKDRFSAERLKGVDSTLKIQPAELGDSAMYLCASSSGLWIEAFFGQGTRLTVV.

The chain has TRBV29-1 and TRBJ2-5, with 7 bases matching TRBD1. CDR3 size: 11 residues. Germline lookup yields CDR1 SQVTM and CDR2 ANQGSEA. V trimming: 7 bases; J trimming: 5 bases; junction bases outside the gene matches: 4. The CDR3 sequence: CSGFRGETQYF. Written as DNA, the CDR3 is TGCAGCGGCTTCAGGGGGGAGACCCAGTACTTC.

Remarks on this clone: Compared with germline, one end of the junction differs, possibly owing to a read error. V is TRBV29-1 and J is TRBJ2-1; 7 bases map to TRBD2. The CDR3 spans 12 residues. Germline lookup yields CDR1 SQVTM and CDR2 ANQGSEA. The CDR3 nucleotides read TGCAATGTTGGCGGGAGTCTCAATGGGCAGTTCTTC. Its protein is CNVGGSLNGQFF.

This clone was picked up many times. The rearrangement uses TRBV5-1 and TRBJ2-7, with 12 bases fitting TRBD2. The germline gives CDR1 SGHRS, CDR2 YFSETQ. Trimming at V came to 5 bases and at J to 9 bases, leaving 6 bases not matched to a gene. CDR3 length: 13 amino acids. The CDR3 DNA is TGCGCCAGCAGGGATACTAGCGGGAGGAGGCAGTACTTC. It codes for CASRDTSGRRQYF. The variable domain in full, with the rest retrieved from reference TRBV5-1 and TRBJ2-7, is KAGVTQTPRYLIKTRGQQVTLSCSPISGHRSVSWYQQTPGQGLQFLFEYFSETQRNKGNFPGRFSGRQFSNSRSEMNVSTLELGDSALYLCASRDTSGRRQYFGPGTRLTVT.

V and J are TRBV6-1 and TRBJ1-6; a weak D match, TRBD1 (5 bases). Per the germline V gene, CDR1 is MNHNS and CDR2 is SASEGT. Trimming removed 1 base from V and 4 bases from J, with 8 bases in between. This CDR3 is built from 15 residues. CDR3 residues: CASSEGGRYNSPLHF. The CDR3 bases are TGTGCCAGCAGTGAAGGGGGGAGGTATAATTCACCCCTCCACTTT.

The rearrangement joins TRBV9 to TRBJ2-1; unclear D gene. The CDR3 is 13 residues long. V lost 4 bases and J 0 bases, leaving 5 bases between the germline ends. The germline gives CDR1 SGDLS, CDR2 YYNGEE. The CDR3 nucleotides are TGTGCCAGCAGCTCAAACTCCTACAATGAGCAGTTCTTC. This gives the protein CASSSNSYNEQFF. The full variable domain, in which reference TRBV9 and TRBJ2-1 provide the parts outside the CDR3, is DSGVTQTPKHLITATGQRVTLRCSPRSGDLSVYWYQQSLDQGLQFLIQYYNGEERAKGNILERFSAQQFPDLHSELNLSSLELGDSALYFCASSSNSYNEQFFGPGTRLTVL.

This clone turned up a few times. V gene TRBV7-8 combines with J gene TRBJ1-5; D call uncertain. Between the trimmed V and J ends, which lost 5 bases and 0 bases, there was a span of 17 bases. The CDR3 is 17 amino acids. Germline loops: CDR1 SGHVS, CDR2 FQNEAQ. The CDR3 sequence: CASSLGGSAYSNQPQHF. The CDR3 DNA reads TGTGCCAGCAGCCTAGGCGGGTCAGCTTATAGCAATCAGCCCCAGCATTTT.

V gene TRBV5-8 combines with J gene TRBJ2-3; D is perhaps TRBD1 (5 bases). Germline V gene lookup returns CDR1 SGHTS and CDR2 YDEGEE. This CDR3 has 16 amino acids. V gave up 4 bases and J gave up 1 base, with 16 bases separating them. The CDR3 region has the DNA TGTGCCAGCAGCCTTGGAAGGACACGAGGCACAGATACGCAGTATTTT. Translating gives CASSLGRTRGTDTQYF.

The V gene is TRBV7-9, the J gene TRBJ2-1, with D unclear. V was cut by 5 bases and J by 10 bases, with 12 bases left in between. This CDR3 comprises 12 residues. CDR1 SEHNR and CDR2 FQNEAQ come from the germline V gene (reference sequence). CDR3 residues: CASSEVGVEQFF. The DNA for the CDR3 is TGTGCCAGCAGCGAGGTAGGCGTCGAGCAGTTCTTC.

Concerning this clone itself: This sample includes further DNA sequences coding for the same CDR3. This chain joins TRBV2 and TRBJ2-7, with D uncertain. The germline V gene encodes CDR1 SNHLY and CDR2 FYNNEI. V dropped 6 bases and J dropped 2 bases, with 5 bases sitting between them. CDR3 length: 11 residues. CDR3 sequence (DNA): TGTGCCAGCAGGGCAGCCTACGAGCAGTACTTC. It specifies CASRAAYEQYF.

The chain combines TRBV2 with TRBJ2-1; possibly TRBD1 for D (5 bases). This CDR3 region has 12 residues. V shed 10 bases and J shed 7 bases, with 14 bases lying between them. CDR1 is SNHLY and CDR2 is FYNNEI in the germline V gene. The CDR3 region is CAIDSKGNEQFF. The CDR3 nucleotides read TGTGCCATCGACTCTAAGGGGAATGAGCAGTTCTTC.

The CDR3 bases are TGTGCTAGTGGTTTGGGACAGGGGTTCATGGACGAGCAGTACTTC. Translated, it gives CASGLGQGFMDEQYF. The chain is built from TRBV12-5 and TRBJ2-7; 8 bases map to TRBD1. Germline trimming cut 1 base from V and 5 bases from J; bases unmatched to any gene: 7. CDR1 LGHNT and CDR2 FRNRAP come from the germline V gene. The CDR3 loop spans 15 amino acids.

There are a few counts of this clone. This chain connects TRBV7-9 to TRBJ1-1, with unresolved D. Germline V gene lookup returns CDR1 SEHNR and CDR2 FQNEAQ (reference sequence). V was cut by 1 base and J by 5 bases, with 8 bases left in between. This CDR3 spans 13 amino acids. The CDR3 DNA reads TGTGCCAGCAGCTTAGAGTCTCGGACTGAAGCTTTCTTT. Translation: CASSLESRTEAFF.

J is TRBJ1-1 and V is TRBV6-5; 8 bases fit TRBD1. Trimming removed 9 bases from V and 8 bases from J; junction bases left unmatched: 5. The CDR3 is made up of 11 amino acids. The V gene's germline CDR1 is MNHEY and CDR2 SVGAGI. In nucleotides, the CDR3 is TGTGCCAGTAGGGCAGGGGGCGAAGCTTTCTTT. Its protein is CASRAGGEAFF.

In DNA form, the CDR3 reads TGTGCCAGCAGGGTTAGCCCAGGGGACTTGCAGCCCCAGCATTTT. This gives the protein CASRVSPGDLQPQHF. The V call is TRBV2, the J call TRBJ1-5, with D tentatively TRBD1 (6 bases). Trimming shortened V by 6 bases and J by 7 bases, and 19 bases separated the two germline ends. CDR3 length: 15 amino acids. The germline gives CDR1 SNHLY, CDR2 FYNNEI.